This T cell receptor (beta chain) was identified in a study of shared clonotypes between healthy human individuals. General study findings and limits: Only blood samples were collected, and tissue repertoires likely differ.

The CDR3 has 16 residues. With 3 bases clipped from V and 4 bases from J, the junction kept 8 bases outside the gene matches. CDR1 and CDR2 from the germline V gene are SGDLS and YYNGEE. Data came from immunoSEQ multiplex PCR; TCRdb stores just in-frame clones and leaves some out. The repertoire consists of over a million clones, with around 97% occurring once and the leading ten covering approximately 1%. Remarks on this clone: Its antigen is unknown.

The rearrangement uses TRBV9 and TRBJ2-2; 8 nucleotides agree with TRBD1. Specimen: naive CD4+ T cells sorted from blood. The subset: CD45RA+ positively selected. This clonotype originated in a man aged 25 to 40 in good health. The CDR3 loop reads CASSAGQGRATGELFF. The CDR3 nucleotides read TGTGCCAGCAGCGCCGGACAGGGCCGGGCCACCGGGGAGCTGTTTTTT.